This TCR beta chain was recovered during a study of Graves' ophthalmopathy and Graves' hyperthyroidism. RNA transcripts were the source from which TCR beta CDR3 regions were amplified. After a first-round RT-PCR with HTBI primers, a second-round multiplex PCR was run. Using its own MiXCR run on the multiplex PCR reads, TCRdb lists one record per CDR3 protein. Found here are some 410,000 distinct CDR3 sequences, around 21% of them singletons; the top ten hold approximately 3.2%. The CDR3 is 17 amino acids. Germline CDR1 reads MGHRA; CDR2 reads YSYEKL. The germline V and J ends were trimmed by 1 base and 4 bases, with 17 bases remaining between them.

The source of this sequence is a woman aged 18 to 35 with stable Graves' hyperthyroidism. The V call is TRBV4-1, the J call TRBJ1-5; D possibly corresponds to TRBD1 (6 bases). What was sequenced was peripheral blood. The CDR3 DNA is TGCGCCAGCAGCCAAGTAGGTAGAGGAAGGGGGAATCAGCCCCAGCATTTT. Amino acid sequence: CASSQVGRGRGNQPQHF.